Shown below are 29 T cell receptor beta chains from a single sample sequenced in a study of CD8+CD57+ T cells in acquired aplastic anemia. CDR3 and TCR beta VDJ profiling relied on a genomic DNA template. Via MiXCR, TCRdb re-called the reads, giving one row per CDR3 protein. The repertoire includes hundreds of thousands of distinct CDR3 sequences, around 72% of them detected once, and approximately 3.9% sits in the top ten. The sequencing input was sorted CD4+, CD8+, or CD8+CD57+ T cells (not recorded which) from PBMCs. The receptors here all came from a human donor in good health, serving as a control.

This clonotype was recorded many times. The chain has TRBV7-9 and TRBJ2-2, with D uncertain. The germline V gene has CDR1 SEHNR and CDR2 FQNEAQ (reference sequence). CDR3 length: 17 amino acids. Trimming removed 5 bases at V and 5 bases at J, with 21 bases between. As DNA, the CDR3 is TGTGCCAGCAGCCTGCTAGGAGCTTCCCCCCTAACCGGGGAGCTGTTTTTT. Translated: CASSLLGASPLTGELFF.

This chain links TRBV5-6 with TRBJ2-7; D ambiguous. The CDR3 runs 16 residues. Trimming removed 4 bases at V and 5 bases at J, with 22 bases between. The germline V gene encodes CDR1 SGHDT and CDR2 YYEEEE. The CDR3 loop is CASSLSAQIYMDEQYF. As DNA, the CDR3 is TGTGCCAGCAGCCTCTCGGCCCAAATTTACATGGACGAGCAGTACTTC.

The DNA for the CDR3 is TGTGCCAGCAGCTTAGCAGCCAGGGGGCATGGTGCCCGCGAGCAGTACTTC. Amino acid sequence: CASSLAARGHGAREQYF. The gene calls are TRBV7-6 and TRBJ2-7; 8 nucleotides agree with TRBD1. The CDR3 is 17 amino acids. Germline CDR1 and CDR2: SGHVS and FNYEAQ. V trimming: 0 bases; J trimming: 6 bases; junction bases outside the gene matches: 13.

As to this clonotype: Germline and junction disagree at one end, which may indicate a read error. This rearrangement joins TRBV19 to TRBJ2-5, with 7 nucleotides matching TRBD1. Germline V gene lookup returns CDR1 LNHDA and CDR2 SQIVND (reference sequence). The CDR3 is made up of 15 amino acids. The CDR3: CASSIASQGTETQSF. Here the CDR3 DNA reads TGTGCCAGTAGTATCGCTAGCCAGGGGACAGAGACCCAGTCCTTC.

In the case of this clonotype: One end of the junction fails to match germline, which may point to a read error. The rearrangement joins TRBV11-3 to TRBJ1-2; no clear D gene. Germline assignment: CDR1 SGHNT and CDR2 YENEEA. The CDR3 sequence is 15 residues long. The CDR3 sequence: CASSLPGSSRHGYTF. CDR3 in DNA: TGTGCCAGCAGCTTACCCGGGTCCAGCCGTCATGGCTATACCTTC.

CDR3 residues: CSARGSGGQLDGYTF. The CDR3 region has the DNA TGCAGTGCGAGGGGTAGCGGGGGGCAACTGGATGGCTACACCTTC. The chain has TRBV20-1 and TRBJ1-2; D might be TRBD1 (6 bases). The germline V gene has CDR1 DFQATT and CDR2 SNEGSKA (reference sequence). The CDR3 runs to 15 residues. V was clipped by 6 bases and J by 6 bases, with 23 bases between them.

With regard to this clonotype: A junction boundary mismatches the germline segment, possibly from a read error. The CDR3 is CAGSGGRYSEGFF. CDR3 in DNA: TGTGCCGGCAGCGGGGGACGGTACAGTGAGGGGTTCTTC. The chain recombines TRBV7-6 with TRBJ2-1, with TRBD2 matching 8 bases. Germline assignment: CDR1 SGHVS and CDR2 FNYEAQ. The CDR3 has 13 amino acids.

The rearrangement uses TRBV7-9 and TRBJ1-3, with unresolved D. The CDR3 covers 15 residues. Trimming removed 5 bases at V and 1 base at J, with 12 bases between. Germline V gene sequence: CDR1 SEHNR, CDR2 FQNEAQ (reference sequence). CDR3 loop: CASSAEELSGNTIYF. The CDR3, as DNA: TGTGCCAGCAGCGCCGAGGAGTTGTCTGGAAACACCATATATTTT.

Only one count was recorded for this clonotype. This chain joins TRBV9 and TRBJ1-3; D unclear. The V gene lost 4 bases and the J gene lost 4 bases, with 12 bases spanning the gap. Looked up from germline, CDR1 is SGDLS and CDR2 is YYNGEE. This CDR3 contains 14 residues. CDR3 residues: CASSPTGEGNTIYF. The CDR3, as DNA: TGTGCCAGCAGCCCCACCGGGGAGGGAAACACCATATATTTT.

The V and J genes are TRBV10-1 and TRBJ2-3; a possible D gene is TRBD2 (6 bases). The germline V gene encodes CDR1 WNHNN and CDR2 SYGVQD (reference sequence). V gave up 0 bases and J gave up 6 bases, with 10 bases separating them. The CDR3 is 14 amino acids. The CDR3 DNA is TGCGCCAGCAGTGAGTCTAAGGGAGGCGATACGCAGTATTTT. It yields the protein CASSESKGGDTQYF.

Comments on this clonotype: The final CDR3 position lacks the conserved phenylalanine or tryptophan, pointing to a likely read error. The limits of the CDR3 on the DNA are not certain, so only TCRdb's listed CDR3 is given. This sequence joins TRBV2 and TRBJ1-5. Both ends counted, the CDR3 spans 14 residues. Germline V gene lookup returns CDR1 SNHLY and CDR2 FYNNEI. CDR3 in amino acids: CASRVSEVFAPQLV.

This clonotype showed up many times. The chain has TRBV20-1 and TRBJ1-5, with D unresolved. The germline CDR1 and CDR2 sequences are DFQATT and SNEGSKA (reference sequence). The CDR3 runs 17 residues. The germline V and J ends were trimmed by 4 bases and 1 base, with 20 bases remaining between them. The chain's CDR3 is CSATSIRGLGSNQPQHF. CDR3 in DNA: TGCAGTGCTACGTCTATAAGAGGGCTCGGGAGCAATCAGCCCCAGCATTTT.

A single count supports this clonotype. The conserved closing phenylalanine or tryptophan is absent in this CDR3, likely reflecting a read error. The limits of the CDR3 on the DNA are not certain, so only TCRdb's listed CDR3 is given. The chain uses TRBV7-2 and TRBJ1-2. Termini included, the CDR3 measures 13 amino acids. Germline values: CDR1 SGHTA, CDR2 FQGNSA. CDR3 sequence: CASSLGGTRNYGY.

This chain uses TRBV19 with TRBJ2-7, with TRBD2 matching over 8 bases. Germline-derived CDR1 and CDR2 are LNHDA and SQIVND (reference sequence). Germline trimming cut 4 bases from V and 3 bases from J; bases unmatched to any gene: 5. CDR3 length: 14 residues. The CDR3 sequence: CASSKGLAGYEQYF. CDR3 in DNA: TGTGCCAGTAGTAAAGGGCTAGCGGGCTACGAGCAGTACTTC. The whole variable domain, filled in from reference TRBV19 and TRBJ2-7, reads DGGITQSPKYLFRKEGQNVTLSCEQNLNHDAMYWYRQDPGQGLRLIYYSQIVNDFQKGDIAEGYSVSREKKESFPLTVTSAQKNPTAFYLCASSKGLAGYEQYFGPGTRLTVT.

V is TRBV11-2 and J is TRBJ2-3; D perhaps matches TRBD1 (5 bases). Near its end, the DNA agrees better with TRBJ1-5, so the J call may be wrong. The CDR3 length is 15 residues. In germline, CDR1 is SGHAT, CDR2 FQNNGV. CDR3 sequence (DNA): TGTGCCAGCAGCCAAGCCGAGACAGTGGGAGATACGCAGCATTTT. This gives the protein CASSQAETVGDTQHF.

The V gene is TRBV19, the J gene TRBJ1-6, with D perhaps matching TRBD1 (5 bases). V lost 4 bases and J lost 10, with 17 bases in between. CDR1 and CDR2 (germline): LNHDA, SQIVND (reference sequence). This CDR3 spans 15 amino acids. CDR3 nucleotides: TGTGCCAGTAGTAAAAACCGGGACGAGCGCTCACCCCTCCACTTT. This gives the protein CASSKNRDERSPLHF.

This clonotype was seen once. This chain links TRBV19 with TRBJ1-3; 8 bases are shared with TRBD1. Per the germline V gene, CDR1 is LNHDA and CDR2 is SQIVND (reference sequence). With 1 base clipped from V and 2 bases from J, the junction kept 4 bases outside the gene matches. The CDR3 spans 16 residues. CDR3 bases: TGTGCCAGTAGTATAGGTTCGACAGGGGCTGGAAACACCATATATTTT. This gives the protein CASSIGSTGAGNTIYF. Using reference TRBV19 and TRBJ1-3 for the parts outside the CDR3, the full variable domain is DGGITQSPKYLFRKEGQNVTLSCEQNLNHDAMYWYRQDPGQGLRLIYYSQIVNDFQKGDIAEGYSVSREKKESFPLTVTSAQKNPTAFYLCASSIGSTGAGNTIYFGEGSWLTVV.

The V gene is TRBV5-4, the J gene TRBJ1-2; a possible D gene is TRBD1 (5 bases). CDR1 and CDR2 (germline): SGHNT, YYREEE (reference sequence). The CDR3 runs 12 residues. The V end was cut by 4 bases, the J end by 6 bases, with 10 bases between. The CDR3, as DNA: TGTGCCAGCAGCCCGTTGGGGGATGGCTACACCTTC. It yields the protein CASSPLGDGYTF.

Details on this clonotype: It is unclear where the CDR3 begins or ends on the DNA, so no DNA is shown, and the CDR3 is as TCRdb lists it. The chain carries TRBV7-9 and TRBJ2-5. The CDR3 has 16 amino acids, counting both end residues. Germline V gives CDR1 SEHNR, CDR2 FQNEAQ (reference sequence). The CDR3 spells CASSYAGYGYTFGQYF.

This clonotype came up many times. J is TRBJ2-7 and V is TRBV20-1; possible D gene TRBD1, 6 bases. Germline CDR1 DFQATT, CDR2 SNEGSKA (reference sequence). This CDR3 has 15 residues. The V and J ends lost 3 bases and 3 bases respectively, with 18 bases between them. The CDR3 reads CSASPGQVINYEQYF. The CDR3 DNA is TGCAGTGCTAGTCCGGGACAAGTGATCAACTACGAGCAGTACTTC.

The chain couples TRBV5-5 to TRBJ1-1, with D perhaps matching TRBD1 (6 bases). Germline values: CDR1 SGHKS, CDR2 YYEKEE (reference sequence). Trimming took 4 bases from V and 1 from J, leaving 14 bases between them. CDR3 length: 15 amino acids. The CDR3 protein is CASSPGQGTNTEAFF. DNA for the CDR3: TGTGCCAGCAGCCCTGGGCAGGGGACGAACACTGAAGCTTTCTTT.

J is TRBJ2-5 and V is TRBV20-1; tentative D call: TRBD2 (5 bases). The germline CDR1 and CDR2 sequences are DFQATT and SNEGSKA (reference sequence). The CDR3 sequence is 15 residues long. V gave up 2 bases and J gave up 3 bases, with 16 bases separating them. The CDR3 is CSARHMTEEEETQYF. As DNA, the CDR3 is TGCAGTGCTAGACATATGACGGAGGAAGAAGAGACCCAGTACTTC.

The chain carries TRBV6-4 and TRBJ2-5; 11 positions match TRBD2. The CDR3 has 15 amino acids. In germline, CDR1 is MRHNA, CDR2 SNTAGT. Trimming removed 4 bases from V and 11 bases from J; junction bases left unmatched: 12. Here the CDR3 DNA reads TGTGCCAGCAGTGTCCTAGCGGGAGGTTCGGATACGCAGTACTTC. This codes for CASSVLAGGSDTQYF.

On this clonotype itself: An end of the junction differs from the germline gene, which may be a read error. This chain uses TRBV30 with TRBJ1-1, with 7 nucleotides matching TRBD1. Per the germline V gene, CDR1 is GTSNPN and CDR2 is SVGIG (reference sequence). This CDR3 region has 12 residues. As DNA, the CDR3 is TGTGGGACCGCACAGGGGAACACTGAAGCTCTCTTT. It encodes CGTAQGNTEALF.

J is TRBJ1-1 and V is TRBV5-1; D ambiguous. The CDR3 runs to 14 residues. V lost 2 bases to trimming and J lost 5 bases, with 13 bases between them. Germline CDR1 SGHRS, CDR2 YFSETQ. CDR3 sequence reads: CASSLHLEGTEAFF. DNA for the CDR3: TGCGCCAGCAGCTTACATCTAGAGGGTACTGAAGCTTTCTTT.

This clonotype was recorded at least ten times. The J gene is TRBJ1-4, the V gene TRBV29-1; 8 bases map to TRBD1. CDR3 length: 12 residues. The ends lost 7 bases at V and 8 bases at J; junction bases unmatched: 6. Germline V gene sequence: CDR1 SQVTM, CDR2 ANQGSEA. The CDR3 DNA follows: TGCAGCGCAAGGACAGGGATGGAAAAACTGTTTTTT. Translated: CSARTGMEKLFF.

The chain uses TRBV15 and TRBJ1-2, with 7 positions matching TRBD1. The CDR3 consists of 16 residues. CDR1 and CDR2 (germline): LNHNV, YYDKDF (reference sequence). The trim removed 6 bases at V and 3 bases at J, leaving 13 bases unmatched. The DNA of the CDR3 is TGTGCCACCAGTGGCCAGGGGGTAGCTCACGACTATGGCTACACCTTC. This codes for CATSGQGVAHDYGYTF.

The V gene is TRBV9, the J gene TRBJ1-2; D is undetermined. The V gene's germline CDR1 is SGDLS and CDR2 YYNGEE. CDR3 length: 18 residues. The V end lost 4 bases, the J end lost 4 bases, and 26 bases lay between the germline ends. CDR3 DNA sequence: TGTGCCAGCAGCTTAGCGATGGGCCCGGGAACTCCCCCCTATGGCTACACCTTC. Protein product: CASSLAMGPGTPPYGYTF.

V gene TRBV20-1 combines with J gene TRBJ1-1; D uncertain. This CDR3 is 11 amino acids long. Per the germline V gene, CDR1 is DFQATT and CDR2 is SNEGSKA (reference sequence). Trimming removed 0 bases from V and 11 bases from J, with 10 bases in between. CDR3 DNA: TGCAGTGCTAGAGAGGGCGGCGTGGCTTTCTTT. Protein product: CSAREGGVAFF.